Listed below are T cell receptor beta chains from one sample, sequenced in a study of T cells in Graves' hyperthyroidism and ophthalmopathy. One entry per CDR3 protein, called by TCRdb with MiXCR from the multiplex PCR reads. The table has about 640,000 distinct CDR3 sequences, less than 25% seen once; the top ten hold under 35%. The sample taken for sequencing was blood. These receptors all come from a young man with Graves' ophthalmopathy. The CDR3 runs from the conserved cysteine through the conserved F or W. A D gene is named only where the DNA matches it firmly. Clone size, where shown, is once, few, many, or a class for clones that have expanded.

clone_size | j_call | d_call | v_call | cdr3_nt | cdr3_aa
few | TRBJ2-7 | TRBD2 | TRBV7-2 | TGTGCCAGCACCGAACTAGCGGGGGACTCCTACGAGCAGTACTTC | CASTELAGDSYEQYF
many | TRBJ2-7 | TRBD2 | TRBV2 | TGTGCCAGCAGTGGTTCTAGCGGGATCTACGAGCAGTACTTC | CASSGSSGIYEQYF
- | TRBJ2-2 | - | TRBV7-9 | TGTGCCAGCAGCTCCGTTGCGGGACAGAACACCGGGGAGCTGTTTTTT | CASSSVAGQNTGELFF
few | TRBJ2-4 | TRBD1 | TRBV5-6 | TGTGCCAGCAGCCGGACAGGGGGCGGCAAAAACATTCAGTACTTC | CASSRTGGGKNIQYF
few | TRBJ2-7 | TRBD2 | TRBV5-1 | TGCGCCAGTAGCCGGACTAGCGGGAGCCGTCTTGATGGCGAGCAGTACTTC | CASSRTSGSRLDGEQYF
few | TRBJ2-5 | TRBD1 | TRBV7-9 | TGTGCCAGCAGCGGGGACAGAAGGCGAGAGACCCAGTACTTC | CASSGDRRRETQYF
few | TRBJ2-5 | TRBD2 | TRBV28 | TGTGCCAGCAGTTTAGAAGGGTGGGGGGGCCAAGAGACCCAGTACTTC | CASSLEGWGGQETQYF
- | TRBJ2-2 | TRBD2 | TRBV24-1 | TGTGCCACCAGTGAGGGGGAGGGCCAGTACACCGGGGAGCTGTTTTTT | CATSEGEGQYTGELFF
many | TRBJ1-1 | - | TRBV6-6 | TGTGCCAGCAGTTACAATAGGGGGATCACTGAAGCTTTCTTT | CASSYNRGITEAFF
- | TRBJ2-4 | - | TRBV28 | TGTGCCAGCAGTCTCGAGGGGTTAAGTGCCAAAAACATTCAGTACTTC | CASSLEGLSAKNIQYF
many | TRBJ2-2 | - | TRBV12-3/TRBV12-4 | TGTGCCAGCACCCTTCAGGGTCCTTATAACAGGGCGAAAACCGGGGAGCTGTTTTTT | CASTLQGPYNRAKTGELFF
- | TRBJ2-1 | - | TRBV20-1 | TGCAGTGCTAGGGAAAACTCCTACAATGAGCAGTTCTTC | CSARENSYNEQFF
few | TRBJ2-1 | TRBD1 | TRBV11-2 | TGTGCCAGCAGCTTAATGTCTTTCAGGGGGCCGGGATACAATGAGCAGTTCTTC | CASSLMSFRGPGYNEQFF
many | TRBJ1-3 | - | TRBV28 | TGTGCCAGCAGGTTACAGGGAAGCTCTGGAAACACCATATATTTT | CASRLQGSSGNTIYF
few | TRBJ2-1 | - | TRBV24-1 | TGTGCCAGCAGTCGCGGGACAGCAAGAACCCATGAGCAGTTCTTC | CASSRGTARTHEQFF
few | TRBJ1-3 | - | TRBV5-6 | TGTGCCAGCAGTTACAGGGACTCTGGAAACACCATATATTTT | CASSYRDSGNTIYF
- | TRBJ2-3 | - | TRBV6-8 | TGTGCCAGCAGTTACGAGGGAAGCACAGATACGCAGTATTTT | CASSYEGSTDTQYF
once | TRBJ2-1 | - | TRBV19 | TGTGCCAGTAGTGCGACCCAGTACAATGAGCAGTTCTTC | CASSATQYNEQFF
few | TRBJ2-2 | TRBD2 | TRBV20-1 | TGCAGTGCTAGAGAACTAGCGGGAGGGCGCCCCGGGGAGCTGTTTTTT | CSARELAGGRPGELFF
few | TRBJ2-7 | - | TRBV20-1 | TGCAGTGCCCCCCGAGGGGGGGGTTACGAGCAGTACTTC | CSAPRGGGYEQYF
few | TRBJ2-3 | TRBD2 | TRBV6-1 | TGTGCAACAGCAGTAGCGGGAGAGACAGATACGCAGTATTTT | CATAVAGETDTQYF
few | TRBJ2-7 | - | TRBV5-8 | TGTGCCAGCAGCCGGGACTTCGACTCCTACGAGCAGTACTTC | CASSRDFDSYEQYF
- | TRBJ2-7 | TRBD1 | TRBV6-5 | TGTGCCAGCAGTTACGAACAGGGGGCTTTCGACGAGCAGTACTTC | CASSYEQGAFDEQYF
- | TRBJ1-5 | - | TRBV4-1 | TGCGCCAGCAGCCAAGATCAAGGAATGAGCAATCAGCCCCAGCATTTT | CASSQDQGMSNQPQHF
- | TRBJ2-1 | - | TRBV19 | TGTGCCAGTAGTATAGTCCCGGGAGTGAATGAGCAGTTCTTC | CASSIVPGVNEQFF
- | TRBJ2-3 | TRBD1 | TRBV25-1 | TGTGCCAGCAGTGGGGGACAGGGAGGCACAGATACGCAGTATTTT | CASSGGQGGTDTQYF
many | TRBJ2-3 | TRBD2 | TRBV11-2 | TGTGCCAGCAGCTTAGGGGGACTAGCGAGCACAGATACGCAGTATTTT | CASSLGGLASTDTQYF
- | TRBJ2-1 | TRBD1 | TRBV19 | TGTGCCAGTAGTGAGACCGGGACAGGGGCATACAATGAGCAGTTCTTC | CASSETGTGAYNEQFF
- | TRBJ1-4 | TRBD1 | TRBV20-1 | TGCAGTGCGGGTGGACAGGTCCTGAAGTCGAGTGAAAAACTGTTTTTT | CSAGGQVLKSSEKLFF
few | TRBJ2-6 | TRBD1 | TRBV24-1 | TGTGCCACCAGTGATACAGGGGGCTCTGGGGCCAACGTCCTGACTTTC | CATSDTGGSGANVLTF
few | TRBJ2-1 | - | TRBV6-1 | TGTGCCAGCAGTAAGACAGCCCTAAACTATGAGCAGTTCTTC | CASSKTALNYEQFF
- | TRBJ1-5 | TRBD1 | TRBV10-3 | TGTGCCGTCTCCGGGACAGGGGGCACCTCGAGCAATCAGCCCCAGCATTTT | CAVSGTGGTSSNQPQHF
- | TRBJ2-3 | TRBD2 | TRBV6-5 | TGTGCCAGCAGTTCCGCGGGACTAGCCACCATCACAGATACGCAGTATTTT | CASSSAGLATITDTQYF
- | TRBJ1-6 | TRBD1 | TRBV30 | TGTGCCTGGAGTGTAACAGGGGTGAATTCACCCCTCCACTTT | CAWSVTGVNSPLHF
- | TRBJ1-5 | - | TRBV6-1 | TGTGCCAGCAGGGACCCGAGAAATCAGCCCCAGCATTTT | CASRDPRNQPQHF
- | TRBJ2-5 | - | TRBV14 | TGTGCCAGCAGCCAAGAGGCTAGCCAGGAGACCCAGTACTTC | CASSQEASQETQYF
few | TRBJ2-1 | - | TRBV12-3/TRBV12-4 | TGTGCCAGCAGTTTATCAGAAAATGAGCAGTTCTTC | CASSLSENEQFF
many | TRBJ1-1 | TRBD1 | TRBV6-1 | TGTGCCAGCAGTCCCCGGACAGGGGTGAACACTGAAGCTTTCTTT | CASSPRTGVNTEAFF
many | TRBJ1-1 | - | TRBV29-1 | TGCAGCGTGGGGAGCACTGAAGCTTTCTTT | CSVGSTEAFF
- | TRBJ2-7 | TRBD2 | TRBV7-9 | TGTGCCAGCAGCGCCGTGGGGGGGGGCTACGAGCAGTACTTC | CASSAVGGGYEQYF
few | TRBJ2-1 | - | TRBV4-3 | TGCGCCAGCAGCCAGGGGGTAGGGGGGTCGATTTACAATGAGCAGTTCTTC | CASSQGVGGSIYNEQFF
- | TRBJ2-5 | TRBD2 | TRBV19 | TGTGCCAGTATGGGGACTAGCGGGAAAGCTGCGGAGACCCAGTACTTC | CASMGTSGKAAETQYF